The rows below give T cell receptor beta chains drawn from one sample of a study of T cell responses to AZD1222 COVID-19 vaccine. Libraries were prepared by immunoSEQ multiplex PCR; TCRdb keeps only in-frame clonotypes and omits some of them. The sample gives some 200,000 clones, 88% of which show up once; about 25% is in the top ten. The sample here was peripheral blood, taken 28 days after the second AZD1222 dose. These receptors were taken from an adult who received the AZD1222 COVID-19 vaccine. CDR3s include the opening cysteine and the closing phenylalanine or tryptophan. The order of the fields is J gene, clone size, V gene, D gene, CDR3 DNA, CDR3 protein. The D gene is left open where the match is weak. Some rows have no size entry. The others give once, few or many, or a class for an expanded clone.

>TRBJ2-1|.|TRBV20-1|.
TGCAGTGCTAGTGACGGGACCCTAGACAATGAGCAGTTCTTC
CSASDGTLDNEQFF
>TRBJ2-7|.|TRBV10-3|TRBD1
TGTGCCATCAGGGGGACAGGGATCGAGCAGTACTTC
CAIRGTGIEQYF
>TRBJ1-1|few|TRBV30|.
TGTGCCTGGAGTGGGGTCACTGAAGCTTTCTTT
CAWSGVTEAFF
>TRBJ2-7|.|TRBV11-2|.
TGTGCCAGCAGCTTACTTCTCTACGAGCAGTACTTC
CASSLLLYEQYF
>TRBJ2-7|.|TRBV7-2|TRBD1
TGTGCCAGCAGCTTCGGGACAGGGTTCTACGAGCAGTACTTC
CASSFGTGFYEQYF
>TRBJ2-3|few|TRBV18|TRBD1
TGTGCCAGCTCACCTCAGGGGGCGGATACGCAGTATTTT
CASSPQGADTQYF
>TRBJ1-2|.|TRBV5-1|.
TGCGCCAGCACCCCTAATGGGGATTCCTATGGCTACACCTTC
CASTPNGDSYGYTF
>TRBJ2-1|.|TRBV7-3|.
TGTGCCAGCAGCTTCTCCGGACCCTCCTACAATGGGCAGTTCTTC
CASSFSGPSYNGQFF
>TRBJ2-7|.|TRBV3-1/TRBV3-2|.
TGTGCCAGCAGCCAAGAGGCCGGGTCCCCAGCCTACGAGCAGTACTTC
CASSQEAGSPAYEQYF
>TRBJ2-3|.|TRBV6-1|.
TGTGCCAGCAGTGCCCTTACGGGGGGCGCAACAGATACGCAGTATTTT
CASSALTGGATDTQYF
>TRBJ2-5|.|TRBV5-4|TRBD2
TGTGCCAGCAGCTTGGAGACTAGCCATACGGAGACCCAGTACTTC
CASSLETSHTETQYF
>TRBJ2-7|.|TRBV28|TRBD1
TGTGCCAGCAGTTTTGGTAGGGGGCTTCTCGAGCAGTACTTC
CASSFGRGLLEQYF
>TRBJ2-1|few|TRBV6-2/TRBV6-3|.
TGTGCCAGCAGTCCCTTGGGAGGCTTCAATGAGCAGTTCTTC
CASSPLGGFNEQFF
>TRBJ2-3|.|TRBV28|TRBD1
TGTGCCAGCAGTTTACAGGGGGCAGATACGCAGTATTTT
CASSLQGADTQYF